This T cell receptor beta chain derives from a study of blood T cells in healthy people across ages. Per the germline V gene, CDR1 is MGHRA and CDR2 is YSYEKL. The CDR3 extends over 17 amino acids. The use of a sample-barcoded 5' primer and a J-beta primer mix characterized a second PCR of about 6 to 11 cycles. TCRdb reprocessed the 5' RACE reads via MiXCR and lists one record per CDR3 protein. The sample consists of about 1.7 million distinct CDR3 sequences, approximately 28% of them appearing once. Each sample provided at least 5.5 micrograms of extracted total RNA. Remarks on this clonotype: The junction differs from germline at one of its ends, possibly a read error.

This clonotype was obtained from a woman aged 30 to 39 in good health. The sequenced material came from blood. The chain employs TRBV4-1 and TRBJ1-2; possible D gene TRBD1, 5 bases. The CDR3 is CASSQVFRDRRVYGYTF. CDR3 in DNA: TGCGCCAGCAGTCAAGTGTTCCGGGACCGCCGTGTCTATGGCTACACCTTC.